This entry concerns a single T cell receptor beta chain. CDR1 is SGHRS and CDR2 is YFSETQ in the germline V gene. This CDR3 comprises 13 residues. The junction had 7 bases not matched to a gene; V was cut back by 7 bases and J by 8 bases. The record originates from a study of blood T cell repertoires in COVID-19. Study-wide context: Acute and convalescent COVID-19 samples came from the United States, Italy and Spain. In each case, the material was cDNA or gDNA derived from T cells, B-cell-depleted T cells, or PBMCs.

As originally analysed: Amplifying reference gene primers gave estimates of nucleated cell counts. Sequencing used immunoSEQ multiplex PCR; TCRdb keeps in-frame clones, though not all of them. The DNA gave D and trimming, while V, J and clone size come from that table. Found here are around 28,000 clones, about 80% of them singletons; the top ten hold approximately 36%. This receptor was obtained from an older man with acute or convalescent COVID-19. The sequenced sample consisted of peripheral blood. V gene TRBV5-1 combines with J gene TRBJ1-4; 8 bases align to TRBD1. CDR3 in amino acids: CASATGGREKLFF. For the CDR3, the DNA is TGCGCCAGCGCAACAGGGGGAAGAGAAAAACTGTTTTTT.